This entry is about one TCR beta chain. This record belongs to a study of T cells in localized non-small cell lung cancer. Clones were sequenced by immunoSEQ multiplex PCR, and TCRdb holds only the in-frame ones, with some missing. The sample consists of under 55,000 clones, about three quarters of them appearing once. The CDR3 is 13 residues long. CDR1 SGDLS and CDR2 YYNGEE come from the germline V gene. Trimming took 4 bases from V and 6 from J, leaving 13 bases between them. This chain connects TRBV9 to TRBJ1-2; D gene ambiguous. The sequence derives from a woman between 35 and 75 years old with stage II lung adenocarcinoma. Material: PBMCs, obtained before any cancer treatment. Here the CDR3 reads CASSPLGIDGYTF. CDR3 bases: TGTGCCAGCAGCCCGCTAGGAATCGATGGCTACACCTTC.